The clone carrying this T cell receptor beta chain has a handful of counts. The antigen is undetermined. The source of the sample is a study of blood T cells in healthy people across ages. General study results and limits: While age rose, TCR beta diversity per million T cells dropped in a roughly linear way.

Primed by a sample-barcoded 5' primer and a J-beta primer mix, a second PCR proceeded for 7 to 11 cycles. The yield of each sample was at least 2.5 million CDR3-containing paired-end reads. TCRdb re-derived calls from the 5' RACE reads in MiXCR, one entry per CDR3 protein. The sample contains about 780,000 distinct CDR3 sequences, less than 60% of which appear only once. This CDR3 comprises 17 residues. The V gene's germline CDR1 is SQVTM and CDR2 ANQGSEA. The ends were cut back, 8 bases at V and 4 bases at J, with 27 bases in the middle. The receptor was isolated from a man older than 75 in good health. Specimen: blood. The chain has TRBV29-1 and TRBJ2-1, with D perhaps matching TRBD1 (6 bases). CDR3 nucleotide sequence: TGCAGCTCAAGCGTTGGTCACCAGGGACATAATTACAATGAGCAGTTCTTC. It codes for CSSSVGHQGHNYNEQFF.